This record concerns one T cell receptor beta chain sequence. This CDR3 comprises 15 residues. CDR1 and CDR2 from the germline V gene are SGHAT and FQNNGV. V was clipped by 5 bases and J by 1 base; unmatched bases: 7. TCRdb's table, derived via immunoSEQ multiplex PCR, lists solely in-frame clones and lacks some. The table records about 160,000 clones, 88% of them present only once. The entry originates in a study of cytotoxic CD8 clonotypes in ibrutinib-treated CLL. This sequence originates from a human donor with chronic lymphocytic leukemia. The chain couples TRBV11-2 to TRBJ2-7; TRBD2 matches 8 bases. This specimen was PBMCs, taken at disease progression, from a patient treated with ibrutinib. The CDR3 loop is CASSTVSGISYEQYF. Written as DNA, the CDR3 is TGTGCCAGCAGCACGGTTAGCGGGATATCCTACGAGCAGTACTTC.